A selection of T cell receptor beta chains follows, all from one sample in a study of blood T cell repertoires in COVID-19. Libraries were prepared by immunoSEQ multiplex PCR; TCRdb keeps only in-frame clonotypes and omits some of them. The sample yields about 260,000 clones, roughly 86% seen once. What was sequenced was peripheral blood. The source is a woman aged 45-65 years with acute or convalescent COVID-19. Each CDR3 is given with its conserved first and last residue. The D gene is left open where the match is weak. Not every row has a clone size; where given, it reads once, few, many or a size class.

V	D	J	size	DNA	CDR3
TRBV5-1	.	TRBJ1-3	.	TGCGCCAGCAGCTTGCCAGGGGGAAACACCATATATTTT	CASSLPGGNTIYF
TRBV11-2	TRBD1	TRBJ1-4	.	TGTGCCAGCAGCCAGGGGGGACAGTTTAATGAAAAACTGTTTTTT	CASSQGGQFNEKLFF
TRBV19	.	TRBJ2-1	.	TGTGCCAGTAGTATAAGCAGGGCACCTGACAATGAGCAGTTCTTC	CASSISRAPDNEQFF
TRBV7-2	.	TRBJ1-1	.	TGTGCCAGCAGCTTAAGAGGAAGCGGGACTGAAGCTTTCTTT	CASSLRGSGTEAFF
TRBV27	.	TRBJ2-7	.	TGTGCCAGCAGTTTCAGGGGCATAGCAGACGAGCAGTACTTC	CASSFRGIADEQYF
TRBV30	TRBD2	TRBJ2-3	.	TGTGCCTGGAGAAGACTAGCGGTGAGCACAGATACGCAGTATTTT	CAWRRLAVSTDTQYF
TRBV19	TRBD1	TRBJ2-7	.	TGTGCCAGCCGTTCGACAGGGCTCGGTTCCTACGAGCAGTACTTC	CASRSTGLGSYEQYF
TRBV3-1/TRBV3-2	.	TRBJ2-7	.	TGTGCCAGCAGCCAGGCGGGCGAGCAGTACTTC	CASSQAGEQYF
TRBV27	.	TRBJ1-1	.	TGTGCCAGCAGTACTAACAGCCCCGGGAGGAACACTGAAGCTTTCTTT	CASSTNSPGRNTEAFF
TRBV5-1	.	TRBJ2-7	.	TGCGCCAGCAGCCCTATAAGAGGCTCCTACGAGCAGTACTTC	CASSPIRGSYEQYF
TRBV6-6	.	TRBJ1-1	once	TGTGCCAGCAGTTACGGTCAGGGAAACACTGAAGCTTTCTTT	CASSYGQGNTEAFF
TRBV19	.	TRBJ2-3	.	TGTGCCACCACCCGATTGGGGCGGACCTCAACGGGAGATACGCAGTATTTT	CATTRLGRTSTGDTQYF
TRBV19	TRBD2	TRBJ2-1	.	TGTGCCAGTAGTACTCTAGCGGGACTCGCCAATGAGCAGTTCTTC	CASSTLAGLANEQFF
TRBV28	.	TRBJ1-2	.	TGTGCCGCCCTGACCTCAGACAGTCATTATGGCTACACCTTC	CAALTSDSHYGYTF